The 3 T cell receptor beta chains reported below all come from one sample, sequenced in a study of blood T cell repertoires in COVID-19. Profiled with immunoSEQ multiplex PCR; TCRdb holds only in-frame clones, not every one. The sample includes roughly 240,000 clones, approximately 85% seen only once; the top ten take about 8.2%. The sequenced sample was PBMCs or T cells enriched from blood (not recorded which). Every receptor here comes from a woman in her fifties or sixties with acute COVID-19.

The chain recombines TRBV18 with TRBJ1-4; 8 nucleotides agree with TRBD1. The V gene's germline CDR1 is KGHSH and CDR2 LQKENI. The trim removed 3 bases at V and 3 bases at J, leaving 3 bases unmatched. The CDR3 length is 15 residues. The CDR3 coding sequence is TGTGCCAGCTCACCCTTGACAGGGGCTAATGAAAAACTGTTTTTT. It is translated as CASSPLTGANEKLFF. The full variable domain, its missing parts supplied by reference TRBV18 and TRBJ1-4, is NAGVMQNPRHLVRRRGQEARLRCSPMKGHSHVYWYRQLPEEGLKFMVYLQKENIIDESGMPKERFSAEFPKEGPSILRIQQVVRGDSAAYFCASSPLTGANEKLFFGSGTQLSVL.

The rearrangement uses TRBV19 and TRBJ1-4; 7 bases fit TRBD1. The J segment lost 3 bases and the V segment lost 6 bases, leaving 4 bases of the junction unmatched. CDR3 size: 14 residues. Per germline, CDR1 LNHDA and CDR2 SQIVND (reference sequence). The chain's CDR3 is CASSSGTANEKLFF. The CDR3 DNA follows: TGTGCCAGTAGCTCCGGGACAGCTAATGAAAAACTGTTTTTT.

The rearrangement uses TRBV3-1 (or the pseudogene TRBV3-2) and TRBJ1-1, with 8 bases identical to TRBD1. V lost 2 bases and J lost 6; bases outside the gene matches: 5. CDR1 and CDR2 (germline): LGHDT, YNNKEL (reference sequence). This CDR3 spans 14 amino acids. The CDR3 region has the DNA TGTGCCAGCAGCCAAACGGACAGGGTTCCTGAAGCTTTCTTT. This sequence encodes CASSQTDRVPEAFF.